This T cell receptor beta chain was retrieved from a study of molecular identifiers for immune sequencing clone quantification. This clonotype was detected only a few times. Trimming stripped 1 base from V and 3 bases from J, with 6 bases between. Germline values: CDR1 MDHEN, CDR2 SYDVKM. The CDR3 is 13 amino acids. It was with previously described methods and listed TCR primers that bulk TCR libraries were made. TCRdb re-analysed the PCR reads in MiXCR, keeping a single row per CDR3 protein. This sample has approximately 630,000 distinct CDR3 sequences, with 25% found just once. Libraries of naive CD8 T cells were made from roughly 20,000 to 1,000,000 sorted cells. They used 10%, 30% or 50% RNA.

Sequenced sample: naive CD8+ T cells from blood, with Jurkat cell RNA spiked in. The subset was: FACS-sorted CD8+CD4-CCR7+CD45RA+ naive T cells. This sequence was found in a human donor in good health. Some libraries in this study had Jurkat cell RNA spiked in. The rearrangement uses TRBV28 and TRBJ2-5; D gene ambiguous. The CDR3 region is CASSLFNEETQYF. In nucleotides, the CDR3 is TGTGCCAGCAGTTTATTTAACGAAGAGACCCAGTACTTC.